These 27 T cell receptor beta chains share one sample of origin, sequenced in a study of blood T cell repertoires in COVID-19. The assay was immunoSEQ multiplex PCR, and TCRdb's table has in-frame clones only and misses some. Among about 60,000 clones listed, approximately 85% were seen once. Sequencing was performed on peripheral blood. Receptor source: a human donor in a cohort sampled during active COVID-19.

The chain links TRBV3-1 (or the pseudogene TRBV3-2) to TRBJ2-3; 9 nucleotides align to TRBD2. This CDR3 comprises 16 residues. Germline CDR1 is LGHDT and CDR2 is YNNKEL (reference sequence). With V trimmed by 1 base and J by 4 bases, 6 bases remained unmatched. The CDR3 DNA reads as TGTGCCAGCAGCCAAGGCGGCGGGGGGGCGCCAGATACGCAGTATTTT. Amino acids: CASSQGGGGAPDTQYF.

This clone was recorded a few times. This chain joins TRBV24-1 and TRBJ2-5; D is ambiguous. This CDR3 is built from 15 residues. Germline lookup yields CDR1 KGHDR and CDR2 SFDVKD. The germline V and J ends were trimmed by 0 bases and 4 bases, with 11 bases remaining between them. The DNA for the CDR3 is TGTGCCACCAGTGATTTGCTCGGCGGCCCAGAGACCCAGTACTTC. As protein: CATSDLLGGPETQYF.

This clone appeared a few times. The chain's CDR3 is CASSDIGGADTQYF. CDR3 DNA sequence: TGTGCCAGCAGTGACATCGGGGGGGCGGATACGCAGTATTTT. The chain links TRBV6-4 to TRBJ2-3; 8 bases are shared with TRBD2. This CDR3 has 14 amino acids. The ends lost 2 bases at V and 6 bases at J; junction bases unmatched: 4. CDR1 and CDR2 from the germline V gene are MRHNA and SNTAGT.

This sequence joins TRBV9 and TRBJ2-3, with 7 positions matching TRBD2. Per germline, CDR1 SGDLS and CDR2 YYNGEE. The CDR3 is 16 residues long. V lost 0 bases and J lost 0; bases outside the gene matches: 4. The CDR3 protein is CASSVVGGGSTDTQYF. The CDR3 nucleotides read TGTGCCAGCAGCGTAGTCGGCGGGGGTAGCACAGATACGCAGTATTTT.

V and J are TRBV5-1 and TRBJ2-3; TRBD1 agrees at 9 bases. Trimming removed 2 bases from V and 2 bases from J; junction bases left unmatched: 3. Germline CDR1 SGHRS, CDR2 YFSETQ. The CDR3 covers 15 residues. CDR3 sequence reads: CASSLQGAITDTQYF. The CDR3 nucleotides read TGCGCCAGCAGCTTACAGGGGGCCATCACAGATACGCAGTATTTT.

The rearrangement joins TRBV27 to TRBJ2-2; unclear D gene. The CDR3 extends over 15 amino acids. Trimming took 1 base from V and 4 from J, leaving 10 bases between them. Germline V gene sequence: CDR1 MNHEY, CDR2 SMNVEV (reference sequence). CDR3 DNA sequence: TGTGCCAGCAGTTTATTAACTACCCCCACCGGGGAGCTGTTTTTT. Protein: CASSLLTTPTGELFF.

The rearrangement uses TRBV15 and TRBJ2-3, with D perhaps TRBD1 (6 bases). The CDR3 runs 15 residues. CDR1 and CDR2 from the germline V gene are LNHNV and YYDKDF (reference sequence). The V end lost 1 base, the J end lost 3 bases, and 11 bases lay between the germline ends. CDR3 sequence: CATSRVSQGTDTQYF. The CDR3, as DNA: TGTGCCACCAGCAGAGTAAGCCAGGGGACAGATACGCAGTATTTT.

This rearrangement joins TRBV7-2 to TRBJ2-5; 8 nucleotides align to TRBD1. Germline V gene data show CDR1 as SGHTA and CDR2 as FQGNSA. The CDR3 loop spans 14 amino acids. The trim removed 4 bases at V and 1 base at J, leaving 2 bases unmatched. In DNA form, the CDR3 reads TGTGCCAGCAGCTCGGGACAGGTCCAAGAGACCCAGTACTTC. Encoded protein: CASSSGQVQETQYF.

Points on this clone: In the same sample, other DNA sequences code for this CDR3. The V gene is TRBV10-3, the J gene TRBJ2-5; D gene unclear. The CDR3 totals 12 residues. Germline loops: CDR1 ENHRY, CDR2 SYGVKD. V dropped 3 bases and J dropped 5 bases, with 7 bases sitting between them. CDR3 region: CAISEPRETQYF. The CDR3, as DNA: TGTGCCATCAGTGAACCCCGGGAGACCCAGTACTTC.

The rearrangement links TRBV18 to TRBJ2-7; 11 bases line up with TRBD1. This CDR3 has 15 residues. Germline loops: CDR1 KGHSH, CDR2 LQKENI. V shed 3 bases and J 4 bases; nucleotides not matched to a gene: 5. CDR3 loop: CASSPWGQGDYEQYF. Here the CDR3 DNA reads TGTGCCAGCTCACCGTGGGGACAGGGGGATTACGAGCAGTACTTC.

This chain connects TRBV29-1 to TRBJ2-3; D ambiguous. Between the trimmed V and J ends, which lost 3 bases and 6 bases, there was a span of 7 bases. The CDR3 has 11 residues. Germline CDR1 SQVTM, CDR2 ANQGSEA. The CDR3 loop is CSVERLDTQYF. In DNA form, the CDR3 reads TGCAGCGTTGAGCGATTGGATACGCAGTATTTT.

The gene calls are TRBV9 and TRBJ2-2; D possibly corresponds to TRBD2 (5 bases). The CDR3 extends over 13 amino acids. Germline CDR1 reads SGDLS; CDR2 reads YYNGEE. With 0 bases removed from V and 6 bases from J, the gap between germline ends came to 6 bases. The CDR3 spells CASSVGGSGELFF. CDR3 DNA: TGTGCCAGCAGCGTAGGAGGGTCCGGGGAGCTGTTTTTT.

This clone was counted a single time. The chain recombines TRBV7-9 with TRBJ2-1, with D tentatively TRBD2 (5 bases). The CDR3 is 11 amino acids. The germline CDR1 and CDR2 sequences are SEHNR and FQNEAQ (reference sequence). V lost 3 bases and J lost 10, with 7 bases in between. The CDR3 nucleotides read TGTGCCAGCAGCTTGGTAGCGGAGCAGTTCTTC. Residues: CASSLVAEQFF.

The V and J genes are TRBV7-8 and TRBJ1-1; D is undetermined. The V and J ends lost 2 bases and 4 bases respectively, with 17 bases between them. The germline gives CDR1 SGHVS, CDR2 FQNEAQ. The CDR3 sequence is 16 residues long. This chain's CDR3 is CASSLLYSQVGTEAFF. The CDR3 DNA reads TGTGCCAGCAGCTTACTCTACAGCCAGGTGGGCACTGAAGCTTTCTTT.

The CDR3 reads CASSPRTVNQPQHF. The CDR3, as DNA: TGTGCCAGCAGCCCCCGGACAGTCAATCAGCCCCAGCATTTT. V usage is TRBV7-8 and J usage is TRBJ1-5, with D possibly being TRBD1 (6 bases). The germline gives CDR1 SGHVS, CDR2 FQNEAQ. Trimming stripped 5 bases from V and 3 bases from J, with 11 bases between. The CDR3 has 14 amino acids.

The rearrangement links TRBV7-2 to TRBJ2-2, with TRBD1 matching 8 bases. The trim removed 5 bases at V and 5 bases at J, leaving 13 bases unmatched. The CDR3 sequence is 17 residues long. Germline V gene sequence: CDR1 SGHTA, CDR2 FQGNSA. The CDR3 spells CASSPTSGQGRTGELFF. CDR3 coding DNA: TGTGCCAGCAGCCCGACCTCCGGACAGGGCCGGACCGGGGAGCTGTTTTTT. The variable domain in full, with the rest retrieved from reference TRBV7-2 and TRBJ2-2, is GAGVSQSPSNKVTEKGKDVELRCDPISGHTALYWYRQSLGQGLEFLIYFQGNSAPDKSGLPSDRFSAERTGGSVSTLTIQRTQQEDSAVYLCASSPTSGQGRTGELFFGEGSRLTVL.

The rearrangement joins TRBV12-5 to TRBJ2-3, with TRBD2 identical over 7 bases. This CDR3 is 15 amino acids long. Germline lookup yields CDR1 LGHNT and CDR2 FRNRAP. The J segment lost 0 bases and the V segment lost 5 bases, leaving 5 bases of the junction unmatched. The CDR3, as DNA: TGTGCTAGTGGTCCGGTGGGGGGGAGCACAGATACGCAGTATTTT. Protein: CASGPVGGSTDTQYF.

The J gene is TRBJ1-5, the V gene TRBV7-2; the match to TRBD1 covers 7 bases. Germline V gene lookup returns CDR1 SGHTA and CDR2 FQGNSA. The V gene end was trimmed by 5 bases and the J gene end by 6 bases; junction bases not matched to a gene: 1. The CDR3 has 12 amino acids. The CDR3 protein is CASSRQGQPQHF. The CDR3 region has the DNA TGTGCCAGCAGCCGACAGGGTCAGCCCCAGCATTTT.

The chain joins TRBV9 to TRBJ2-5; D perhaps matches TRBD2 (6 bases). The V gene's germline CDR1 is SGDLS and CDR2 YYNGEE. With 3 bases removed from V and 1 base from J, the gap between germline ends came to 13 bases. The CDR3 totals 15 residues. CDR3 residues: CASSDQSGSQETQYF. Written as DNA, the CDR3 is TGTGCCAGCAGCGACCAGAGCGGGTCCCAAGAGACCCAGTACTTC.

J is TRBJ2-7 and V is TRBV12-5; perhaps TRBD1 as D (6 bases). The length of the CDR3 is 14 residues. The V end lost 5 bases, the J end lost 6 bases, and 17 bases lay between the germline ends. Germline values: CDR1 LGHNT, CDR2 FRNRAP. Written as DNA, the CDR3 is TGTGCTAGTGGTGCGAACAGGGCCCCCGGCGAGCAGTACTTC. It is translated as CASGANRAPGEQYF.

The chain is built from TRBV3-1 (or the pseudogene TRBV3-2) and TRBJ2-7, with 13 bases identical to TRBD2. CDR3 length: 16 residues. The ends lost 2 bases at V and 4 bases at J; junction bases unmatched: 5. Germline CDR1 LGHDT, CDR2 YNNKEL (reference sequence). In DNA form, the CDR3 reads TGTGCCAGCAGCCAACCGGGACTAGCGGGACCTTACGAGCAGTACTTC. Translating gives CASSQPGLAGPYEQYF.

The chain is built from TRBV3-1 (or the pseudogene TRBV3-2) and TRBJ1-6, with D hard to call. This CDR3 is 14 amino acids long. Germline loops: CDR1 LGHDT, CDR2 YNNKEL (reference sequence). Between the trimmed V and J ends, which lost 2 bases and 10 bases, there was a span of 12 bases. In DNA form, the CDR3 reads TGTGCCAGCAGCCAATCCAGTCCGAAGTCACCCCTCCACTTT. Translating it yields CASSQSSPKSPLHF.

The chain links TRBV19 to TRBJ1-4; D not resolved. In germline, CDR1 is LNHDA, CDR2 SQIVND (reference sequence). The CDR3 is 14 residues long. Trimming pared 3 bases from V and 4 bases from J, leaving 9 bases between. In DNA form, the CDR3 reads TGTGCCAGTAGTATTCAAGCTAGTAATGAAAAACTGTTTTTT. Translation: CASSIQASNEKLFF.

This sequence joins TRBV5-1 and TRBJ1-1; no clear D. Per germline, CDR1 SGHRS and CDR2 YFSETQ. The CDR3 has 14 residues. Trimming left V 4 bases short and J 5 bases short, with 15 bases between. For the CDR3, the DNA is TGCGCCAGCAGCCCCGGAGAGGGAGGTACTGAAGCTTTCTTT. Translated: CASSPGEGGTEAFF.

In this sample, this clone turned up many times. This rearrangement joins TRBV6-2 or TRBV6-3 to TRBJ1-2; D perhaps matches TRBD1 (6 bases). V lost 6 bases, J lost 4 bases, and 12 bases lay in between. Per germline, CDR1 MNHEY and CDR2 SVGEGT. The CDR3 is 13 residues long. CDR3 region: CASSRTGSYGYTF. DNA for the CDR3: TGTGCCAGCAGCCGTACAGGGTCCTATGGCTACACCTTC.

The gene calls are TRBV4-1 and TRBJ2-3; 10 positions match TRBD1. The V gene end was trimmed by 1 base and the J gene end by 5 bases; junction bases not matched to a gene: 9. This CDR3 is built from 17 residues. Germline assignment: CDR1 MGHRA and CDR2 YSYEKL. The DNA of the CDR3 is TGCGCCAGCAGCCAAGGGGGAGACAGGGGGCTAGGAGATACGCAGTATTTT. Protein product: CASSQGGDRGLGDTQYF.

The sample holds one count of this clone. This chain joins TRBV5-1 and TRBJ1-2; a possible D gene is TRBD1 (6 bases). Germline V gives CDR1 SGHRS, CDR2 YFSETQ. The ends were cut back, 7 bases at V and 4 bases at J, with 11 bases in the middle. The CDR3 has 12 amino acids. The CDR3 sequence is CASGGGGYGYTF. In DNA, the CDR3 is TGCGCCAGCGGGGGGGGCGGCTATGGCTACACCTTC.